This TCR beta chain was profiled in a study of OX40 agonist ivuxolimab in advanced cancers. The germline V gene encodes CDR1 MNHNS and CDR2 SASEGT. This CDR3 region has 15 residues. Unmatched junction bases numbered 2, after V lost 4 bases and J lost 4 bases. Libraries were prepared by immunoSEQ multiplex PCR; TCRdb keeps only in-frame clonotypes and omits some of them. The sample gives about 9,000 clones, around 70% of which show up once; around 43% is in the top ten. The chain has TRBV6-1 and TRBJ2-5, with TRBD2 identical over 14 bases. The material was CD4+ or CD8+ T cells sorted from blood, obtained in a trial of the OX40 agonist ivuxolimab. The TCR originated in an adult with an advanced solid tumor such as melanoma, head and neck, liver or kidney cancer. The chain's CDR3 is CASSGLAGGPETQYF. In nucleotides, the CDR3 is TGTGCCAGCAGTGGACTAGCGGGAGGGCCAGAGACCCAGTACTTC.